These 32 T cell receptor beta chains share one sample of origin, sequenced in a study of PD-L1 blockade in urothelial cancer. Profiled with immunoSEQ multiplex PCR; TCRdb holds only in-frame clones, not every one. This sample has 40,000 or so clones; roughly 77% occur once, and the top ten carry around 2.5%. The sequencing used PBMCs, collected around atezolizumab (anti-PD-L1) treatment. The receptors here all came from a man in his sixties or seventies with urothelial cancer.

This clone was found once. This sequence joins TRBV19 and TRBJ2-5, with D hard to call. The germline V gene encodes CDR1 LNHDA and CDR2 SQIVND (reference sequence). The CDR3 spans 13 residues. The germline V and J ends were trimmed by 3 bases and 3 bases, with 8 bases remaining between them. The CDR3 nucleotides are TGTGCCAGTAGTATCTCACTCGAAGAGACCCAGTACTTC. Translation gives CASSISLEETQYF.

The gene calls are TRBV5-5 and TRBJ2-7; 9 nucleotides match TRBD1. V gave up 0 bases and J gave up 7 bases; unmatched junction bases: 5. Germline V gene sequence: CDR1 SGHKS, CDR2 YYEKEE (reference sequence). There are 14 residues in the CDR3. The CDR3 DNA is TGTGCCAGCAGCTTGGGGGGACAGGGAGGTGAGCAGTACTTC. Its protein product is CASSLGGQGGEQYF.

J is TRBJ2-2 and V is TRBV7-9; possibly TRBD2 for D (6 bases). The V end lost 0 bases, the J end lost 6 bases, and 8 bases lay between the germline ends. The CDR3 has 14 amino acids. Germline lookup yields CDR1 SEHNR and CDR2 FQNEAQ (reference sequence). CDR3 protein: CASSLAGGPGELFF. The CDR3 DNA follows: TGTGCCAGCAGCTTAGCGGGAGGCCCCGGGGAGCTGTTTTTT.

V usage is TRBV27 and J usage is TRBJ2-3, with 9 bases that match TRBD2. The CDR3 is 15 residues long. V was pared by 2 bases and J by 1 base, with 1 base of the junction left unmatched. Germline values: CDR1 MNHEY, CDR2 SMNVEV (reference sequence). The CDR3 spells CASSLAGGGTDTQYF. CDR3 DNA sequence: TGTGCCAGCAGTTTAGCGGGGGGGGGCACAGATACGCAGTATTTT.

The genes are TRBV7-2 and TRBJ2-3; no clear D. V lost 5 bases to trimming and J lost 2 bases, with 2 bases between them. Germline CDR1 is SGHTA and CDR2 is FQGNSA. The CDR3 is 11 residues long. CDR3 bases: TGTGCCAGCAGCCTCACAGATACGCAGTATTTT. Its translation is CASSLTDTQYF.

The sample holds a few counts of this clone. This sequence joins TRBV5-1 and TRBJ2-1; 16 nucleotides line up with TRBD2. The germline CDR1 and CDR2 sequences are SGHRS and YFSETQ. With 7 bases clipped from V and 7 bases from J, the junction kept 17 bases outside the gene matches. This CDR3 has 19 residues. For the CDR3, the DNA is TGCGCCAGCGGCTGGTCGGGGACTAGCGGGAGGGCCAATAGGAATGAGCAGTTCTTC. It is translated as CASGWSGTSGRANRNEQFF.

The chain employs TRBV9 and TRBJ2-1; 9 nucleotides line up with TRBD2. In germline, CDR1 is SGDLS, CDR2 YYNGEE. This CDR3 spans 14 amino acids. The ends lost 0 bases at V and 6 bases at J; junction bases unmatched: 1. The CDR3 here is CASSVGGRVNEQFF. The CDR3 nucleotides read TGTGCCAGCAGCGTAGGCGGGAGGGTCAATGAGCAGTTCTTC.

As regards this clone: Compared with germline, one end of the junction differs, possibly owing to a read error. CDR3: CASREETGFETQYF. CDR3 in DNA: TGTGCCAGCAGGGAAGAGACAGGTTTTGAGACCCAGTACTTC. This sequence joins TRBV2 and TRBJ2-5, with a tentative D call TRBD1 (6 bases). The CDR3 covers 14 residues. Looked up from germline, CDR1 is SNHLY and CDR2 is FYNNEI.

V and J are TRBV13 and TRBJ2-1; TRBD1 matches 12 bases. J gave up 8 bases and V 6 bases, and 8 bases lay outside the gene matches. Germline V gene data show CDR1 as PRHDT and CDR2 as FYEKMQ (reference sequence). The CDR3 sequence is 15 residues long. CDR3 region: CASRPRGQGAYEQFF. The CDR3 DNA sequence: TGTGCCAGCAGGCCCAGGGGACAGGGGGCATATGAGCAGTTCTTC.

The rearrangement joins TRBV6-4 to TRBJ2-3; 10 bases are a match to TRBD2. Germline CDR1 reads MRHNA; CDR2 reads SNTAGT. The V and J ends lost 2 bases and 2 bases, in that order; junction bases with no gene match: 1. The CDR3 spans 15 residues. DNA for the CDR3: TGTGCCAGCAGTGACAGCGGGAGGGCCACAGATACGCAGTATTTT. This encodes CASSDSGRATDTQYF.

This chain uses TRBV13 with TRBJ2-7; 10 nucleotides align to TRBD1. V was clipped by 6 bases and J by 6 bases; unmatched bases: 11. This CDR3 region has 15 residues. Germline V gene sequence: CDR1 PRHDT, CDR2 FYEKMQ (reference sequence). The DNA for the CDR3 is TGTGCCAGCAGGCTACGAGACAGGGGGCTCGGCGAGCAGTACTTC. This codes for CASRLRDRGLGEQYF.

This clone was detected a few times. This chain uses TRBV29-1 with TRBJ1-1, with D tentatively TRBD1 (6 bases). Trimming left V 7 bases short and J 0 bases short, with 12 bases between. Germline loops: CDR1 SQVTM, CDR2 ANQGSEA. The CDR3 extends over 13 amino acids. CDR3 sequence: CSAIGQMNTEAFF. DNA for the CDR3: TGCAGCGCTATAGGACAGATGAACACTGAAGCTTTCTTT.

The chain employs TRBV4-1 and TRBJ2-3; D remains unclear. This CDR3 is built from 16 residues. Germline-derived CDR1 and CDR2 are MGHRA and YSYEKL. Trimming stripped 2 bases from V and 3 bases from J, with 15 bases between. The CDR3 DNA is TGCGCCAGCAGCCAAATAAATTTAGTTGAAACAGATACGCAGTATTTT. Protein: CASSQINLVETDTQYF.

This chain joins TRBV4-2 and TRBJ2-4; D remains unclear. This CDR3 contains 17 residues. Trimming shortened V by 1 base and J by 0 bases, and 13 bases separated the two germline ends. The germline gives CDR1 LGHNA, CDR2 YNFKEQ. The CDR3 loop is CASSQGVSELAKNIQYF. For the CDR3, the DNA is TGTGCCAGCAGCCAAGGAGTGAGCGAGCTAGCCAAAAACATTCAGTACTTC.

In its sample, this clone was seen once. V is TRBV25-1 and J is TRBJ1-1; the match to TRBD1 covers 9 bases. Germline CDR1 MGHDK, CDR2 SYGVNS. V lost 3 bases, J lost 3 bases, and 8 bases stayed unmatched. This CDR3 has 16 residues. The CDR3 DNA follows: TGTGCCAGCAGTGATTTGACAGGGGGAGTGGACACTGAAGCTTTCTTT. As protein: CASSDLTGGVDTEAFF. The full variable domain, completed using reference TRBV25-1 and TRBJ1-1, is EADIYQTPRYLVIGTGKKITLECSQTMGHDKMYWYQQDPGMELHLIHYSYGVNSTEKGDLSSESTVSRIRTEHFPLTLESARPSHTSQYLCASSDLTGGVDTEAFFGQGTRLTVV.

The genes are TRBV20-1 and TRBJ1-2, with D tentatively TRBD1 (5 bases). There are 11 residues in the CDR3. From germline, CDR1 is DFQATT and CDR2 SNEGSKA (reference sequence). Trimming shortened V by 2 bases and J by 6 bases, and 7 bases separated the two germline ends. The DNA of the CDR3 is TGCAGTGCTAGACCGGACAATGGCTACACCTTC. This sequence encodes CSARPDNGYTF.

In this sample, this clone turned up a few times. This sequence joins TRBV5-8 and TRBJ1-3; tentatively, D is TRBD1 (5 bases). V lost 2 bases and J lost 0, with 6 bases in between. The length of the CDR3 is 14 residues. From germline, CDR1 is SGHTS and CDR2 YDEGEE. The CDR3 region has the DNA TGTGCCAGCAGCTTACAGGCCTCTGGAAACACCATATATTTT. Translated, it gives CASSLQASGNTIYF.

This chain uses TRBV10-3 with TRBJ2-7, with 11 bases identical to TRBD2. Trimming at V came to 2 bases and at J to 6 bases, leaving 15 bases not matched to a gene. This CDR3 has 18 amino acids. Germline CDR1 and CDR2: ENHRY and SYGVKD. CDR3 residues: CAISERKKTSGSKGEQYF. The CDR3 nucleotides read TGTGCCATCAGTGAGAGGAAGAAAACTAGCGGGAGTAAAGGCGAGCAGTACTTC.

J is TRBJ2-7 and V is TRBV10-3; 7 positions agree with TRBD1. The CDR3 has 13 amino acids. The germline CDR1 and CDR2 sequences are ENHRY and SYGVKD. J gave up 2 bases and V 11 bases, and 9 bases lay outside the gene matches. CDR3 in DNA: TGTGCCTCTACCATGGGACAGACCTACGAGCAGTACTTC. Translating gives CASTMGQTYEQYF.

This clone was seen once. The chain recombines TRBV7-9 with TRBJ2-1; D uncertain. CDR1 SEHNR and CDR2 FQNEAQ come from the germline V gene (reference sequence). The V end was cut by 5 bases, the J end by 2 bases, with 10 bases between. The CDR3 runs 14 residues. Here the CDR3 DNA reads TGTGCCAGCAGCCCGAACAGCCCCTACAATGAGCAGTTCTTC. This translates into CASSPNSPYNEQFF. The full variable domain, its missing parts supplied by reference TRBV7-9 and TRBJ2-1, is DTGVSQNPRHKITKRGQNVTFRCDPISEHNRLYWYRQTLGQGPEFLTYFQNEAQLEKSRLLSDRFSAERPKGSFSTLEIQRTEQGDSAMYLCASSPNSPYNEQFFGPGTRLTVL.

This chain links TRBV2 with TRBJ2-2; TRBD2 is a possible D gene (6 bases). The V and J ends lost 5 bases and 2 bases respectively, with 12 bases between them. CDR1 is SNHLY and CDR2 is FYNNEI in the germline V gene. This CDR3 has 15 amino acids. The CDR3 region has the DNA TGTGCCAGCAGTCGGACTACAATAAACACCGGGGAGCTGTTTTTT. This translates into CASSRTTINTGELFF.

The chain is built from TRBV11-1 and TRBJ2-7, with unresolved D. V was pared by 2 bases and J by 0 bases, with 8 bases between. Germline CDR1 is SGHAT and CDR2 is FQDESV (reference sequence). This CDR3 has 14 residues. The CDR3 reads CASSLNPYSYEQYF. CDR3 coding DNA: TGTGCCAGCAGCTTAAACCCCTACTCCTACGAGCAGTACTTC.

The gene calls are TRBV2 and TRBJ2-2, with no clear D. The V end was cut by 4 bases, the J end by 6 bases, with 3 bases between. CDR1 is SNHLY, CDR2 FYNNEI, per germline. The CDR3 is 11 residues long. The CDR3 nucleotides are TGTGCCAGCAGTGCAGCCGGGGAGCTGTTTTTT. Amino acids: CASSAAGELFF.

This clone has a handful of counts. The CDR3 here is CASSLGDRGNQPQHF. In DNA, the CDR3 is TGTGCCAGCAGCTTAGGGGACAGGGGCAATCAGCCCCAGCATTTT. The V gene is TRBV7-6, the J gene TRBJ1-5, with 9 bases aligning to TRBD1. J gave up 2 bases and V 1 base, and 0 bases lay outside the gene matches. CDR3 length equals 15 residues. Germline assignment: CDR1 SGHVS and CDR2 FNYEAQ. Combining the CDR3 with reference TRBV7-6 and TRBJ1-5 gives the whole variable domain GAGVSQSPRYKVTKRGQDVALRCDPISGHVSLYWYRQALGQGPEFLTYFNYEAQQDKSGLPNDRFSAERPEGSISTLTIQRTEQRDSAMYRCASSLGDRGNQPQHFGDGTRLSIL.

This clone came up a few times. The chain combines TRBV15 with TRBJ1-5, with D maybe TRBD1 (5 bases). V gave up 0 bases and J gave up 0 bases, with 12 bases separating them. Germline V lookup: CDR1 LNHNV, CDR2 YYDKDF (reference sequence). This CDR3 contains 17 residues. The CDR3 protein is CATSRDHPGYSNQPQHF. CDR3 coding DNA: TGTGCCACCAGCAGAGATCACCCAGGGTATAGCAATCAGCCCCAGCATTTT. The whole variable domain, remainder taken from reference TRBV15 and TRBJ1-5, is DAMVIQNPRYQVTQFGKPVTLSCSQTLNHNVMYWYQQKSSQAPKLLFHYYDKDFNNEADTPDNFQSRRPNTSFCFLDIRSPGLGDTAMYLCATSRDHPGYSNQPQHFGDGTRLSIL.

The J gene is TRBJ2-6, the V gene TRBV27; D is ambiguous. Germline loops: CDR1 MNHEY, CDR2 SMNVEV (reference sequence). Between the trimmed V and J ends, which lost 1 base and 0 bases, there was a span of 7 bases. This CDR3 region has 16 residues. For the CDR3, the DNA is TGTGCCAGCAGTTTATACTCGAGCTCTGGGGCCAACGTCCTGACTTTC. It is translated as CASSLYSSSGANVLTF.

The CDR3 reads CAISDFSGQAAYGYTF. The DNA of the CDR3 is TGTGCCATCAGTGACTTCTCCGGACAGGCGGCATATGGCTACACCTTC. V is TRBV10-3 and J is TRBJ1-2; 7 bases map to TRBD1. The V gene's germline CDR1 is ENHRY and CDR2 SYGVKD. CDR3 length: 16 residues. With 3 bases clipped from V and 5 bases from J, the junction kept 12 bases outside the gene matches.

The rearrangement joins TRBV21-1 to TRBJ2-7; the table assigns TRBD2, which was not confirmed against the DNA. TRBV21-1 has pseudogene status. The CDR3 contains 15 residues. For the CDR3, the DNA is TGTGCCAGCAGCAAAGGTGAGGCGGGAAACTACGAGCAGTACTTC. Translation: CASSKGEAGNYEQYF.

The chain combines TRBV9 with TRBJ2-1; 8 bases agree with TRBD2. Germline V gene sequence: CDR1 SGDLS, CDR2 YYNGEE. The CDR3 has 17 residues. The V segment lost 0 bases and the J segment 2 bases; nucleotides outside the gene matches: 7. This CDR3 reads CASSVGNQLAAYNEQFF. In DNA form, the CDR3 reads TGTGCCAGCAGCGTAGGGAATCAACTAGCGGCCTACAATGAGCAGTTCTTC.

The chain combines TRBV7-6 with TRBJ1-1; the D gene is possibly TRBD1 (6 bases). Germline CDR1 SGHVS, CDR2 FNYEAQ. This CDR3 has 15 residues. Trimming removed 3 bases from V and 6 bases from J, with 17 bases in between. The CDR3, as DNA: TGTGCCAGCAGCTTCGAGACAGGCGAAATGGCTGAAGCTTTCTTT. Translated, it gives CASSFETGEMAEAFF.

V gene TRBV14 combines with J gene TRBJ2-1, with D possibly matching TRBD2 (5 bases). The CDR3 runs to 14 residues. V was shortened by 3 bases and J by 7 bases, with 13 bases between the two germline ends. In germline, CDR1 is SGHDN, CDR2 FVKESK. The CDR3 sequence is CASSHIELVNEQFF. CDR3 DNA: TGTGCCAGCAGCCACATAGAACTAGTTAATGAGCAGTTCTTC. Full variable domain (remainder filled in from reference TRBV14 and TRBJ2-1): EAGVTQFPSHSVIEKGQTVTLRCDPISGHDNLYWYRRVMGKEIKFLLHFVKESKQDESGMPNNRFLAERTGGTYSTLKVQPAELEDSGVYFCASSHIELVNEQFFGPGTRLTVL.

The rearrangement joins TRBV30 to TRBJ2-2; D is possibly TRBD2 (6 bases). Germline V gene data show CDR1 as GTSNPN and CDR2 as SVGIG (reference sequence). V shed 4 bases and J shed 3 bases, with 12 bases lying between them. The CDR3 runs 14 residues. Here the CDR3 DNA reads TGTGCCTGGACTCCGGGACTCCACACCGGGGAGCTGTTTTTT. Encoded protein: CAWTPGLHTGELFF.